The 9 T cell receptor beta chains in this list originate from one sample, sequenced in a study of OX40 agonist ivuxolimab in advanced cancers. TCRdb keeps only in-frame clones here, not all; method: immunoSEQ multiplex PCR. The sample holds roughly 68,000 clones; 80% to 90% are singletons and the top ten take over 11%. Sample: CD4+ or CD8+ T cells sorted from blood, taken in a trial of the OX40 agonist ivuxolimab. These receptors originate from an adult with an advanced solid tumor such as melanoma, head and neck, liver or kidney cancer.

The chain carries TRBV10-2 and TRBJ2-5, with D tentatively TRBD2 (6 bases). Germline V gene data show CDR1 as WSHSY and CDR2 as SAAADI. V gave up 0 bases and J gave up 4 bases, with 9 bases separating them. CDR3 size: 14 residues. DNA of the CDR3: TGCGCCAGCAGTGAGTCGATGGGGGGAGAGACCCAGTACTTC. Its translation is CASSESMGGETQYF.

This rearrangement joins TRBV15 to TRBJ2-3, with no clear D. Trimming cost V 3 bases and J 2 bases, with 6 bases left between them. The CDR3 spans 13 residues. The germline V gene has CDR1 LNHNV and CDR2 YYDKDF (reference sequence). CDR3 in amino acids: CATSSPDTDTQYF. The CDR3 DNA reads as TGTGCCACCAGCAGCCCTGACACAGATACGCAGTATTTT. Combining the CDR3 with reference TRBV15 and TRBJ2-3 gives the whole variable domain DAMVIQNPRYQVTQFGKPVTLSCSQTLNHNVMYWYQQKSSQAPKLLFHYYDKDFNNEADTPDNFQSRRPNTSFCFLDIRSPGLGDTAMYLCATSSPDTDTQYFGPGTRLTVL.

The chain recombines TRBV18 with TRBJ2-7, with 8 bases that match TRBD1. Trimming at V came to 1 base and at J to 5 bases, leaving 13 bases not matched to a gene. The CDR3 spans 17 residues. Germline V gene lookup returns CDR1 KGHSH and CDR2 LQKENI. This CDR3 reads CASSPHFGTGPRNEQYF. CDR3 coding DNA: TGTGCCAGCTCACCACATTTTGGGACAGGCCCGCGGAACGAGCAGTACTTC.

The J gene is TRBJ2-7, the V gene TRBV11-2, with a weak D call TRBD2 (6 bases). CDR3 length: 15 amino acids. Trimming took off 7 bases at V and 2 bases at J, with 18 bases between the two ends. Per the germline V gene, CDR1 is SGHAT and CDR2 is FQNNGV. The DNA of the CDR3 is TGTGCCAGCACCTCACCGGGGGTTCGCCCCTACGAGCAGTACTTC. It specifies CASTSPGVRPYEQYF. The whole variable domain, filled in from reference TRBV11-2 and TRBJ2-7, reads EAGVAQSPRYKIIEKRQSVAFWCNPISGHATLYWYQQILGQGPKLLIQFQNNGVVDDSQLPKDRFSAERLKGVDSTLKIQPAKLEDSAVYLCASTSPGVRPYEQYFGPGTRLTVT.

CDR3 coding DNA: TGTGCCAGCAGCCTACTTACAGGGACGGGTCAGCCCCAGCATTTT. It translates to CASSLLTGTGQPQHF. The chain links TRBV11-2 to TRBJ1-5; tentatively, D is TRBD1 (6 bases). The CDR3 loop spans 15 amino acids. CDR1 and CDR2 from the germline V gene are SGHAT and FQNNGV. Trimming removed 5 bases from V and 6 bases from J, with 17 bases in between.

J is TRBJ2-5 and V is TRBV15, with a weak D call TRBD2 (6 bases). The CDR3 is 14 residues long. Per germline, CDR1 LNHNV and CDR2 YYDKDF (reference sequence). V was trimmed by 0 bases and J by 3 bases, leaving 8 bases between them. The CDR3 DNA sequence: TGTGCCACCAGCAGAGAATCGGGGGAAGAGACCCAGTACTTC. It codes for CATSRESGEETQYF. Using reference TRBV15 and TRBJ2-5 for the parts outside the CDR3, the full variable domain is DAMVIQNPRYQVTQFGKPVTLSCSQTLNHNVMYWYQQKSSQAPKLLFHYYDKDFNNEADTPDNFQSRRPNTSFCFLDIRSPGLGDTAMYLCATSRESGEETQYFGPGTRLLVL.

The rearrangement uses TRBV10-3 and TRBJ1-3; no clear D gene. Per germline, CDR1 ENHRY and CDR2 SYGVKD. CDR3 length: 17 amino acids. V shed 6 bases and J shed 0 bases, with 18 bases lying between them. DNA of the CDR3: TGTGCCATCAGCGACCCGCGGACGGAGCACTCTGGAAACACCATATATTTT. It encodes CAISDPRTEHSGNTIYF.

This clone occurred a few times. The genes are TRBV27 and TRBJ1-1; TRBD1 is a possible D gene (5 bases). The CDR3 runs to 16 residues. Per germline, CDR1 MNHEY and CDR2 SMNVEV (reference sequence). Trimming took off 5 bases at V and 1 base at J, with 17 bases between the two ends. CDR3 region: CASSPRQTLTNTEAFF. CDR3 coding DNA: TGTGCCAGCAGTCCCCGACAGACCCTCACGAACACTGAAGCTTTCTTT.

The chain is built from TRBV7-8 and TRBJ2-1; maybe TRBD1 (5 bases). The ends were cut back, 5 bases at V and 0 bases at J, with 11 bases in the middle. CDR1 and CDR2 (germline): SGHVS, FQNEAQ. The CDR3 has 15 residues. The CDR3 loop is CASSPDMSSYNEQFF. In DNA, the CDR3 is TGTGCCAGCAGCCCGGACATGAGCTCCTACAATGAGCAGTTCTTC.